What follows is one T cell receptor (beta chain) and its context. The CDR3 spans 18 residues. Germline lookup yields CDR1 SGHTA and CDR2 FQGTGA. J lost 1 base, V lost 1 base, and 5 bases had no gene match. The data belong to a study of technical replicates of blood from a few donors. Data came from immunoSEQ multiplex PCR; TCRdb stores just in-frame clones and leaves some out. Of some 80,000 clones in the sample, about 96% were seen once. The sequencing input was T cells isolated from PBMCs. The chain has TRBV7-3 and TRBJ2-2; 11 bases fit TRBD2. The clonotype comes from a human donor in good health. CDR3 sequence reads: CASSLRRLAGGNTGELFF. The CDR3 DNA is TGTGCCAGCAGCTTAAGACGGCTAGCGGGAGGGAACACCGGGGAGCTGTTTTTT.